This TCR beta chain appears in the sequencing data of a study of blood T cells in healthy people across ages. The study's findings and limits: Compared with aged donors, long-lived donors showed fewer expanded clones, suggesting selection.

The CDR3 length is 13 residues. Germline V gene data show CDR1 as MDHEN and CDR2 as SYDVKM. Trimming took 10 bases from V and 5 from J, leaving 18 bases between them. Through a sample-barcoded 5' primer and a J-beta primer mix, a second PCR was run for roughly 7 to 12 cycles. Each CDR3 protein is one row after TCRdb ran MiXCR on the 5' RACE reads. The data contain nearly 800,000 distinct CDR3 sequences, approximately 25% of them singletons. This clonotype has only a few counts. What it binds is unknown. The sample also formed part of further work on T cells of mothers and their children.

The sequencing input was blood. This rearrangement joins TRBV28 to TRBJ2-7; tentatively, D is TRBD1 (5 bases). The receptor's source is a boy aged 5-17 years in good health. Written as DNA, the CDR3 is TGTGCCATCCTCGCACGCAGGGCCCACGAGCAGTACTTC. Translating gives CAILARRAHEQYF.